Below are 24 T cell receptor beta chains sequenced from a single sample in a study of esophageal squamous cell carcinoma under preoperative chemotherapy. Time point of the sample: before preoperative PTX-NDP chemotherapy. Each CDR3 protein is one row after TCRdb ran MiXCR on the PCR reads. The top ten clones hold about 12% of a sample with roughly 30,000 distinct CDR3 sequences, less than 55% of them seen once. Sample collection was performed from a patient given preoperative chemotherapy. The receptor set was obtained from a human donor with esophageal squamous cell carcinoma. The donor label of this sample is uncertain.

The chain couples TRBV7-9 to TRBJ2-2; TRBD1 might be the D (7 bases). CDR1 is SEHNR, CDR2 FQNEAQ, per germline (reference sequence). This CDR3 region has 17 residues. Trimming left V 6 bases short and J 12 bases short, with 29 bases between. CDR3 loop: CASSQSGGTASTDKLFF. The CDR3 DNA reads TGTGCCAGCAGTCAAAGTGGCGGGACAGCGAGCACCGATAAGCTGTTTTTT.

On this clonotype itself: A much larger clonotype is one base distant, so this may be a read error. The rearrangement uses TRBV7-2 and TRBJ2-5; D is uncertain. Trimming left V 1 base short and J 11 bases short, with 11 bases between. CDR3 size: 12 residues. Germline V gene lookup returns CDR1 SGHTA and CDR2 FQGNSA. CDR3 bases: TGTGCCAGCAGCTTAGAGTGGGATGAGCAGTACTTC. Encoded protein: CASSLEWDEQYF.

This clonotype was seen many times. The gene calls are TRBV7-9 and TRBJ2-3, with TRBD2 identical over 13 bases. The J segment lost 4 bases and the V segment lost 5 bases, leaving 6 bases of the junction unmatched. CDR3 length equals 16 residues. CDR1 is SEHNR, CDR2 FQNEAQ, per germline (reference sequence). CDR3 sequence: CASSAKLAGGADTQYF. In DNA form, the CDR3 reads TGTGCCAGCAGCGCGAAACTAGCGGGAGGGGCAGATACGCAGTATTTT.

To note about this clonotype: A read error may account for a junction end that differs from germline. The V and J genes are TRBV7-2 and TRBJ2-5; 9 nucleotides agree with TRBD2. The CDR3 runs to 17 residues. Germline values: CDR1 SGHTA, CDR2 FQGNSA. The CDR3 DNA reads TGTGCCAGCAGTGCGGGAGGGGTGGCCGGGCGCCGGGAGACGCAGTACTTC. Its translation: CASSAGGVAGRRETQYF.

The gene calls are TRBV6-1 and TRBJ2-3; D possibly matches TRBD1 or TRBD2 (5 bases each). With the DNA end fitting TRBJ2-4 better, the J assignment may be wrong. Germline lookup yields CDR1 MNHNS and CDR2 SASEGT. CDR3 size: 12 residues. CDR3 nucleotides: TGTGCCAGCGGGGGATCCGCAAACATTCAGTACTTC. Its protein is CASGGSANIQYF.

This sequence joins TRBV28 and TRBJ2-3; 9 bases line up with TRBD2. Germline CDR1 reads MDHEN; CDR2 reads SYDVKM. The length of the CDR3 is 18 residues. Trimming took 6 bases from V and 1 from J; bases not matched to a gene: 14. The CDR3 DNA is TGTGCCAGCAGACGAGGTAGCGGGAGAGTCTCTCGCACAGATACGCAGTATTTT. Its translation is CASRRGSGRVSRTDTQYF.

This clonotype was counted a single time. The genes are TRBV7-2 and TRBJ2-5; D possibly corresponds to TRBD2 (7 bases). Germline CDR1 and CDR2: SGHTA and FQGNSA. Trimming shortened V by 3 bases and J by 1 base, and 18 bases separated the two germline ends. CDR3 size: 17 residues. The CDR3 DNA follows: TGTGCCAGCAGCTTGGGGAGGGGGGGCCGAGGCCAAGAGACCCAGTACTTC. Protein sequence: CASSLGRGGRGQETQYF.

On this clonotype itself: The germline gene is not matched at one end of the junction; a read error may be the cause. DNA of the CDR3: TGTGCCAGCAGCTCGGGGCTGTGGGTCACAGATACTCAGTATTTC. Protein sequence: CASSSGLWVTDTQYF. This chain uses TRBV7-2 with TRBJ2-3; D is tentatively TRBD1 or TRBD2 (5 bases each). Germline V gene data show CDR1 as SGHTA and CDR2 as FQGNSA. The CDR3 sequence is 15 residues long.

This clonotype has just a few counts. A much larger clone is a single base away; this may be a read error. The V and J genes are TRBV28 and TRBJ2-1; D might be TRBD1 (6 bases). Trimming took off 8 bases at V and 13 bases at J, with 21 bases between the two ends. Germline values: CDR1 MDHEN, CDR2 SYDVKM. The CDR3 is made up of 13 amino acids. The CDR3, as DNA: TGTGCCAGCGGGGGCAGGGCGCAAGAGACCCAGTTCTTC. It is translated as CASGGRAQETQFF. The variable domain in full, with the rest retrieved from reference TRBV28 and TRBJ2-1, is DVKVTQSSRYLVKRTGEKVFLECVQDMDHENMFWYRQDPGLGLRLIYFSYDVKMKEKGDIPEGYSVSREKKERFSLILESASTNQTSMYLCASGGRAQETQFFGPGTRLTVL.

This clonotype was observed a few times. The chain links TRBV12-3 or TRBV12-4 to TRBJ2-1; no clear D. The CDR3 loop spans 12 amino acids. Trimming removed 7 bases from V and 4 bases from J, with 8 bases in between. CDR3 nucleotides: TGTGCCAGCAAAGATATTTACAATGAGCAGTTCTTC. It specifies CASKDIYNEQFF.

Points on this clonotype: At one of its ends the junction is not consistent with the germline gene, which may arise from a read error. The V and J genes are TRBV11-2 and TRBJ2-5; 7 nucleotides agree with TRBD1. CDR1 is SGHAT, CDR2 FQNNGV, per germline. This CDR3 has 14 amino acids. The CDR3 reads CASSPSGGLGTEFF. The CDR3 DNA sequence: TGTGCCAGCAGCCCAAGTGGAGGTCTCGGGACAGAGTTCTTC. Full variable domain (rest looked up from reference TRBV11-2 and TRBJ2-5): EAGVAQSPRYKIIEKRQSVAFWCNPISGHATLYWYQQILGQGPKLLIQFQNNGVVDDSQLPKDRFSAERLKGVDSTLKIQPAKLEDSAVYLCASSPSGGLGTEFFGPGTRLLVL.

The J gene is TRBJ2-5, the V gene TRBV7-2, with a weak D call TRBD2 (6 bases). Looked up from germline, CDR1 is SGHTA and CDR2 is FQGNSA. CDR3 length equals 15 residues. Trimming left V 11 bases short and J 0 bases short, with 19 bases between. CDR3 sequence reads: CAGGLWGRYQETQYF. CDR3 nucleotide sequence: TGTGCCGGGGGGTTATGGGGCCGGTACCAAGAGACCCAGTACTTC.

The CDR3 nucleotides read TGTGCTAGTGCTGGAGGTGGCGGGAGGACCGGTACGCAGTATTTT. This encodes CASAGGGGRTGTQYF. This chain uses TRBV12-5 with TRBJ2-3, with 8 bases matching TRBD2. Germline CDR1 LGHNT, CDR2 FRNRAP. The CDR3 totals 15 residues. J gave up 8 bases and V 7 bases, and 14 bases lay outside the gene matches.

The chain couples TRBV12-3 or TRBV12-4 to TRBJ2-1, with D possibly called TRBD1 or TRBD2 (5 bases each). The ends were cut back, 11 bases at V and 13 bases at J, with 27 bases in the middle. This CDR3 comprises 14 residues. As DNA, the CDR3 is TGTGCCTGTACCTCCCCCGGGGCCAAAGACATCCAGTTCTTC. Encoded protein: CACTSPGAKDIQFF.

As for this clonotype: Given the absence of the conserved phenylalanine or tryptophan at the CDR3 end, a read error is likely. This chain joins TRBV7-3 and TRBJ2-5; D is possibly TRBD1 or TRBD2 (5 bases each). This CDR3 comprises 14 residues. Per germline, CDR1 SGHTA and CDR2 FQGTGA. The germline V and J ends were trimmed by 6 bases and 9 bases, with 20 bases remaining between them. As DNA, the CDR3 is TGTGCCAGCAGTCCTAATCTGGGACGTGGGTCCCAGTACTCC. It encodes CASSPNLGRGSQYS.

Comments on this clonotype: Given the absence of the conserved phenylalanine or tryptophan at the CDR3 end, a read error is likely. It is unclear where the CDR3 begins or ends on the DNA, so no DNA is shown, and the CDR3 is as TCRdb lists it. The chain is built from TRBV7-2 and TRBJ2-5; the D segment call TRBD2 is taken from the table without a DNA check. The CDR3 numbers 16 amino acids, ends counted. Germline CDR1 SGHTA, CDR2 FQGNSA. The CDR3 is CASSGGRGGGEETRHS.

This clonotype appeared many times. The CDR3 here is CASSLSGSPYF. The CDR3 nucleotides are TGTGCCAGCAGTTTAAGCGGGAGTCCGTATTTT. This rearrangement joins TRBV28 to TRBJ2-3; 8 positions match TRBD2. Germline-derived CDR1 and CDR2 are MDHEN and SYDVKM. V was clipped by 2 bases and J by 14 bases; unmatched bases: 3. The CDR3 extends over 11 amino acids.

Notes on this clonotype: No conserved phenylalanine or tryptophan is present at the end of the CDR3, so a read error is the likely explanation. The DNA is left out, because the CDR3 cannot be placed on it with certainty; the CDR3 is given as TCRdb lists it. This chain uses TRBV7-2 with TRBJ2-5; the D segment call TRBD2 is taken from the table without a DNA check. The length of the CDR3 is 13 amino acids, counting both ends. Germline CDR1 and CDR2: SGHTA and FQGNSA. CDR3 sequence reads: CASSLGGRATQLS.

J is TRBJ2-4 and V is TRBV10-3, with D perhaps assigned TRBD1 or TRBD2 (5 bases each). This CDR3 region has 13 residues. Germline V gene lookup returns CDR1 ENHRY and CDR2 SYGVKD. Trimming left V 10 bases short and J 6 bases short, with 16 bases between. CDR3 DNA sequence: TGTGCCACGGGGCACTGGCGCACAAACATTCAGTACTTC. It codes for CATGHWRTNIQYF.

This clonotype was seen a handful of times. The chain has TRBV27 and TRBJ2-3, with TRBD1 as a possible D gene (6 bases). The CDR3 is made up of 16 amino acids. CDR1 and CDR2 (germline): MNHEY, SMNVEV (reference sequence). Trimming cost V 5 bases and J 6 bases, with 21 bases left between them. This CDR3 reads CASSPRTVQGYDTQYF. The CDR3 DNA is TGTGCCAGCAGTCCCCGGACAGTCCAAGGTTACGATACGCAGTATTTT.

Worth noting for this clonotype: One end of the junction fails to match germline, which may point to a read error. The J gene is TRBJ2-3, the V gene TRBV7-2; 10 bases match TRBD2. CDR3 size: 14 residues. The V gene's germline CDR1 is SGHTA and CDR2 FQGNSA. The CDR3 sequence: CASSLAGAQDMQYF. Written as DNA, the CDR3 is TGTGCCAGTTCCCTAGCGGGAGCCCAAGACATGCAGTATTTC. Variable domain in full (rest from reference TRBV7-2 and TRBJ2-3): GAGVSQSPSNKVTEKGKDVELRCDPISGHTALYWYRQSLGQGLEFLIYFQGNSAPDKSGLPSDRFSAERTGGSVSTLTIQRTQQEDSAVYLCASSLAGAQDMQYFGPGTRLTVL.

This chain links TRBV7-3 with TRBJ2-4; no firm D call. Germline assignment: CDR1 SGHTA and CDR2 FQGTGA. Trimming left V 2 bases short and J 10 bases short, with 9 bases between. CDR3 length: 12 residues. This CDR3 reads CASSLGQDIQYF. CDR3 sequence (DNA): TGTGCCAGCAGCTTAGGCCAAGATATTCAGTACTTC.

This clonotype was counted at least ten times. This chain connects TRBV6-5 to TRBJ2-2; 7 bases are a match to TRBD1. V lost 4 bases and J lost 4; bases outside the gene matches: 6. Germline CDR1 and CDR2: MNHEY and SVGAGI. This CDR3 spans 15 amino acids. The CDR3 is CASSFDRAGTGELFF. In DNA form, the CDR3 reads TGTGCCAGCAGTTTTGACAGGGCCGGCACCGGGGAGCTGTTTTTT.

This sequence joins TRBV9 and TRBJ2-3; TRBD2 aligns across 16 bases. CDR3 length equals 16 residues. With 4 bases clipped from V and 4 bases from J, the junction kept 3 bases outside the gene matches. Germline V lookup: CDR1 SGDLS, CDR2 YYNGEE. The CDR3 DNA reads as TGTGCCAGCAGCTGGGGACTAGCGGGAGGGTCAGATACGCAGTATTTT. This codes for CASSWGLAGGSDTQYF.